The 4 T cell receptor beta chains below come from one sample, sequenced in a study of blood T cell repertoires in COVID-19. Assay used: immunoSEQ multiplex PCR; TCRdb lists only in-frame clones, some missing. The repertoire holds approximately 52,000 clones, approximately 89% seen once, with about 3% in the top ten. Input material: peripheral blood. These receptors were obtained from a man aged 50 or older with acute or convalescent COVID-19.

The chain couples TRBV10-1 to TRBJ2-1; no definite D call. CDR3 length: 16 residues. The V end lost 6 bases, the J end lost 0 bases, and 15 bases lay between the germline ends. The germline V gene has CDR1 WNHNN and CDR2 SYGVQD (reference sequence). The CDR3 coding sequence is TGCGCCAGCAGCCCGTTTCAGGCAATCTCCTACAATGAGCAGTTCTTC. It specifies CASSPFQAISYNEQFF.

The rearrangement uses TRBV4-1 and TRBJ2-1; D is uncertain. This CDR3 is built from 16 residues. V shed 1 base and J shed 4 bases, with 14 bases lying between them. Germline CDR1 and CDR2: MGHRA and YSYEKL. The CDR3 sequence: CASSQVVLVSYNEQFF. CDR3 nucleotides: TGCGCCAGCAGCCAAGTGGTGCTAGTTAGTTACAATGAGCAGTTCTTC.

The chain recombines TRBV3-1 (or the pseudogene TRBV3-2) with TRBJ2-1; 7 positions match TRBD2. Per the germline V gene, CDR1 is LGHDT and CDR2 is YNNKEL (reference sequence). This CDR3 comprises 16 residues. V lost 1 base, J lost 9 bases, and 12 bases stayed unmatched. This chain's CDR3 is CASSQARGVQDAEQFF. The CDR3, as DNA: TGTGCCAGCAGCCAAGCTCGGGGGGTGCAGGACGCTGAGCAGTTCTTC.

In DNA form, the CDR3 reads TGTGCCAGCAGTTACGGTCGAACCACAACCGGGGAGCTGTTTTTT. Protein product: CASSYGRTTTGELFF. V and J are TRBV6-5 and TRBJ2-2, with D unclear. Trimming shortened V by 2 bases and J by 5 bases, and 12 bases separated the two germline ends. Germline-derived CDR1 and CDR2 are MNHEY and SVGAGI. CDR3 length equals 15 residues.